The rows below give T cell receptor beta chains drawn from one sample of a study of blood T cells in healthy people across ages. TCRdb redid the calling of the 5' RACE reads with MiXCR, one entry per CDR3 protein. The data hold about 1.4 million distinct CDR3 sequences, with roughly 59% observed a single time. The specimen sequenced was blood. Receptor source: a man aged 18 to 30 in good health. Both conserved end residues are part of each CDR3. A D gene is named only where the DNA matches it firmly. Clone size is shown for a subset of rows, as once, few, many or a class of expanded clone.

d_gene	v_gene	abundance	j_gene	CDR3nt	CDR3aa
TRBD1	TRBV6-2/TRBV6-3	once	TRBJ2-3	TGTGCCAGCACCAGAAGGGGGCCCCTCGGCACAGATACGCAGTATTTT	CASTRRGPLGTDTQYF
-	TRBV5-1	-	TRBJ2-7	TGCGCCAGCACGGGAAGGGGACACCACTACGAGCAGTACTTC	CASTGRGHHYEQYF
TRBD1	TRBV29-1	-	TRBJ1-4	TGCAGCGGGGGACAGGGAGTAGAGGAACTGTTTTTT	CSGGQGVEELFF
-	TRBV15	-	TRBJ1-1	TGTGCCACCAGCAGAGTTTACGTCGATGAAGCTTTCTTT	CATSRVYVDEAFF
-	TRBV6-1	-	TRBJ2-7	TGTGCCAGCAGTGAAGGCGGGCCTATCTACGAGCAGTACTTC	CASSEGGPIYEQYF
-	TRBV12-3/TRBV12-4	few	TRBJ2-3	TGTGCCAGCAGTCTGGACTCCTCGAGGCATACGCAGTATTTT	CASSLDSSRHTQYF
TRBD1	TRBV3-1	-	TRBJ1-2	TGTGCCAGCGTGGGACAACAGGGGGCAGCCGATGGCTACACCTTC	CASVGQQGAADGYTF
TRBD2	TRBV4-1	-	TRBJ2-1	TGTGCCAGCAGCCAAGAATCCCTAGCGGGGGTGGAGCAGTTCTTC	CASSQESLAGVEQFF
TRBD2	TRBV9	few	TRBJ2-1	TGTGCCAGCGGTCTAGCGGGGGCCTACAATGAGCAGTTCTTC	CASGLAGAYNEQFF
TRBD2	TRBV5-1	-	TRBJ2-1	TGCGCCAGCCGTCCCTCAACTAGCGGGAGGAACTACAATGAGCAGTTCTTC	CASRPSTSGRNYNEQFF
TRBD2	TRBV27	-	TRBJ2-5	TGTGCCAGCAGTTTATTAACTAGCGGGAGTTACGAGACCCAGTACTTC	CASSLLTSGSYETQYF
-	TRBV27	few	TRBJ1-2	TGTGCCAGCAGCAACACTTCGGGTCTACTTAATGGCTACACCTTC	CASSNTSGLLNGYTF
-	TRBV7-8	-	TRBJ2-1	TGTGCCAGCAGCTCCAAGCAGGGGGGCTACAATGAGCAGTTCTTC	CASSSKQGGYNEQFF
-	TRBV19	-	TRBJ2-7	TGTGCCAGTAGTACCTATCTTTACTACGAGCAGTACTTC	CASSTYLYYEQYF
-	TRBV6-1	-	TRBJ2-5	TGTGCCAGCGAGGGGCTCTCCCGAGAGACCCAGTACTTC	CASEGLSRETQYF
TRBD1	TRBV27	-	TRBJ1-1	TGTGCCAGCCATCTAACAGGGGTCGGCACTGAAGCTTTCTTT	CASHLTGVGTEAFF